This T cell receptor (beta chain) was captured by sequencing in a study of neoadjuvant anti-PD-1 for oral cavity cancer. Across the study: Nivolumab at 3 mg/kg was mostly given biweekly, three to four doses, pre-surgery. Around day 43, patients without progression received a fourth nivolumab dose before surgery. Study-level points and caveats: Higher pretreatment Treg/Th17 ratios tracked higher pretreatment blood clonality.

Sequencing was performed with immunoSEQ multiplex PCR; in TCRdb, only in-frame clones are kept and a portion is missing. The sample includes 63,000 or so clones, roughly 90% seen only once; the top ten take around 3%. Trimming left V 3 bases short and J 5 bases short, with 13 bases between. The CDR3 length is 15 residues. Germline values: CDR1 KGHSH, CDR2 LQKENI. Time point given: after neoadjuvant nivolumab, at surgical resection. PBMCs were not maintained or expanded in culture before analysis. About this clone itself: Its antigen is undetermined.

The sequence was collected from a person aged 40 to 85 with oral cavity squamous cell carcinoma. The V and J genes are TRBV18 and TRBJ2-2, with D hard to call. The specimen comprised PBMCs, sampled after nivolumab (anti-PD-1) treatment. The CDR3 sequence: CASSPEALGTGELFF. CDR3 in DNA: TGTGCCAGCTCACCCGAAGCATTAGGAACCGGGGAGCTGTTTTTT. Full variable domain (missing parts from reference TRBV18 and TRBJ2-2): NAGVMQNPRHLVRRRGQEARLRCSPMKGHSHVYWYRQLPEEGLKFMVYLQKENIIDESGMPKERFSAEFPKEGPSILRIQQVVRGDSAAYFCASSPEALGTGELFFGEGSRLTVL.